The clone carrying this T cell receptor (beta chain) was detected ten times or more. This specimen comes from a study of regulatory T cells in long-lasting Graves disease. Time point reported: persistent/refractory GD, antithyroid drugs over 5 years with positive TRAb. The TCR library was made from RNA that had been extracted from PBMCs in TRIzol. Libraries of TCR beta came from iRepertoire HTBI primers plus Arm-PCR of CDR3 regions. A single record per CDR3 protein comes from TCRdb applying MiXCR to the multiplex PCR reads. The sample has 400,000 to 500,000 distinct CDR3 sequences, around 20% seen once. The CDR3 length is 15 residues. Looked up from germline, CDR1 is DFQATT and CDR2 is SNEGSKA (reference sequence). The V and J ends lost 0 bases and 4 bases respectively, with 16 bases between them.

This sequence was found in a female donor with Graves disease. The source material was peripheral blood mononuclear cells (PBMCs), sampled when the disease was refractory, from a patient treated with antithyroid drugs. The genes are TRBV20-1 and TRBJ2-7; D is unresolved. The CDR3 DNA follows: TGCAGTGCTAGAGATTATGGAGCGATCCAGTACGAGCAGTACTTC. Translated: CSARDYGAIQYEQYF.